The subject of this entry is one T cell receptor (beta chain). This entry belongs to a study of shared clonotypes between healthy human individuals. Germline V gene data show CDR1 as KGHSH and CDR2 as LQKENI. The CDR3 is 12 residues long. V was clipped by 3 bases and J by 5 bases, with 6 bases between them. PCR replicates performed on unsorted PBMC used approximately 300 ng DNA, tens of thousands of T cell genomes. The unsorted PBMC sample used ten immunoSEQ deep assay plates. This table comes from immunoSEQ multiplex PCR, and its TCRdb copy is limited to in-frame clones, with some not included. The table records fewer than 550,000 clones, almost 80% of them present only once.

The sample comprised PBMCs. The V and J genes are TRBV18 and TRBJ2-3; TRBD2 might be the D (6 bases). The sequence derives from a middle-aged woman in good health. Some clones in this sample may be carry-over from other donors' samples. The CDR3 nucleotides read TGTGCCAGCTCACCGACTAGAGATACGCAGTATTTT. It encodes CASSPTRDTQYF.